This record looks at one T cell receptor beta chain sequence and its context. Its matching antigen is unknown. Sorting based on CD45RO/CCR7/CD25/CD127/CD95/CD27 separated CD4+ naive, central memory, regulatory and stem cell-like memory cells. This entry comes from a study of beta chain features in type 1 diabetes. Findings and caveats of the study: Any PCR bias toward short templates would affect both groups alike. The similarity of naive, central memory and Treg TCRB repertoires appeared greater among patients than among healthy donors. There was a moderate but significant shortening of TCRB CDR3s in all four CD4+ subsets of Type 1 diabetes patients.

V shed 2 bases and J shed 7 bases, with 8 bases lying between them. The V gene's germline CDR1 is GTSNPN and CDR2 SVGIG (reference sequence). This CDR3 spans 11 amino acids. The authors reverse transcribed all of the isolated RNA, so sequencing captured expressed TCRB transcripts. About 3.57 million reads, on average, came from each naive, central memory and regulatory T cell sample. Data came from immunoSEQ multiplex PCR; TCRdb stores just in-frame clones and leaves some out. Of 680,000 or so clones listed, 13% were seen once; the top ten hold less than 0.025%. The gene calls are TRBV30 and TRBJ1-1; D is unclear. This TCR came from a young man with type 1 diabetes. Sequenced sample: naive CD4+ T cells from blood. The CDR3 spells CAWSWRYEAFF. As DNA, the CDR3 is TGTGCCTGGAGTTGGCGGTATGAAGCTTTCTTT. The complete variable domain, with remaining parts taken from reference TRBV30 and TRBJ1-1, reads SQTIHQWPATLVQPVGSPLSLECTVEGTSNPNLYWYRQAAGRGLQLLFYSVGIGQISSEVPQNLSASRPQDRQFILSSKKLLLSDSGFYLCAWSWRYEAFFGQGTRLTVV.